The 23 T cell receptor beta chains in this list originate from one sample, sequenced in a study of vaccination and CD4 T cells after COVID-19. Their target antigens are unknown. The Oncomine TCR Beta short-read assay was applied to DNA of cultured CD4+ T cells. Each CDR3 protein gets one entry after TCRdb re-called the PCR reads with MiXCR. The data contain tens of thousands of distinct CDR3 sequences, around 46% of them seen just once; the ten biggest clones take up just under 5%. Regarding time point: late sampling 161 to 241 days after vaccination in a few convalescent patients. Treatment defined: roughly ten-day PBMC culture with coronavirus spike peptide pools or control peptides (ViraFEST assay). The sample consisted of CD4+ T cells from blood, cultured in vitro, taken about 7 months after SARS-CoV-2 vaccination. The receptors come from a human donor who had recovered from COVID-19.

This clonotype was detected a few times. The chain has TRBV6-5 and TRBJ2-7, with 12 positions matching TRBD2. The CDR3 runs to 15 residues. The ends lost 1 base at V and 2 bases at J; junction bases unmatched: 0. The germline V gene has CDR1 MNHEY and CDR2 SVGAGI. This CDR3 is CASSYWTSGTYEQYF. The CDR3 bases are TGTGCCAGCAGTTACTGGACTAGCGGGACCTACGAGCAGTACTTC.

The CDR3 loop is CATSAAAGASTDTQYF. The CDR3 DNA reads TGTGCCACCAGTGCTGCAGCGGGGGCTAGCACAGATACGCAGTATTTT. This sequence joins TRBV24-1 and TRBJ2-3, with 8 bases aligning to TRBD2. The J segment lost 0 bases and the V segment lost 5 bases, leaving 6 bases of the junction unmatched. CDR1 is KGHDR, CDR2 SFDVKD, per germline. The CDR3 covers 16 residues.

The rearrangement links TRBV19 to TRBJ2-3; possible D gene TRBD2, 5 bases. Per germline, CDR1 LNHDA and CDR2 SQIVND (reference sequence). The ends were cut back, 3 bases at V and 6 bases at J, with 16 bases in the middle. CDR3 length: 15 amino acids. The CDR3 is CASSMARVSRDTQYF. CDR3 bases: TGTGCCAGTAGTATGGCGCGGGTCTCGCGGGATACGCAGTATTTT.

The chain carries TRBV20-1 and TRBJ1-1; D gene unclear. Trimming cost V 0 bases and J 0 bases, with 5 bases left between them. Germline V gene sequence: CDR1 DFQATT, CDR2 SNEGSKA (reference sequence). The CDR3 contains 13 residues. CDR3 protein: CSARDNMNTEAFF. CDR3 DNA: TGCAGTGCTAGAGACAACATGAACACTGAAGCTTTCTTT.

This clonotype has more than one count but fewer than ten. V is TRBV7-9 and J is TRBJ2-1; D might be TRBD2 (6 bases). This CDR3 contains 15 residues. V lost 4 bases and J 7 bases, leaving 17 bases between the germline ends. From germline, CDR1 is SEHNR and CDR2 FQNEAQ (reference sequence). The DNA of the CDR3 is TGTGCCAGCAGCTCCCGTTTGTACGGGAGAAATGAGCAGTTCTTC. Its protein is CASSSRLYGRNEQFF.

This clonotype has only one observation. V usage is TRBV28 and J usage is TRBJ2-3; TRBD2 matches 10 bases. The V gene end was trimmed by 7 bases and the J gene end by 5 bases; junction bases not matched to a gene: 6. Germline assignment: CDR1 MDHEN and CDR2 SYDVKM. This CDR3 comprises 14 residues. This CDR3 is CASTVSGRLDTQYF. As DNA, the CDR3 is TGTGCCAGCACCGTTAGCGGGAGGTTAGATACGCAGTATTTT.

In its sample, this clonotype was seen a few times. This chain connects TRBV21-1 to TRBJ2-7; the D call of TRBD2 is as the table states it, not checked on the DNA. TRBV21-1 is listed as a pseudogene. The CDR3 is 16 amino acids. CDR3 amino acids: CASSKGKTGEGYEQYF. CDR3 nucleotide sequence: TGTGCCAGCAGCAAAGGAAAAACGGGAGAAGGGTACGAGCAGTACTTC.

This clonotype has just a few counts. The chain has TRBV20-1 and TRBJ2-7, with TRBD1 matching over 8 bases. This CDR3 is 13 amino acids long. Losses at the gene ends were 0 bases for V and 7 bases for J; bases not matched to a gene: 5. Looked up from germline, CDR1 is DFQATT and CDR2 is SNEGSKA (reference sequence). CDR3 sequence: CSARDVGQGEQYF. The DNA for the CDR3 is TGCAGTGCTAGAGATGTAGGACAGGGAGAGCAGTACTTC.

The chain couples TRBV6-2 or TRBV6-3 to TRBJ2-3; TRBD2 aligns across 13 bases. This CDR3 spans 16 amino acids. Per germline, CDR1 MNHEY and CDR2 SVGEGT. V shed 5 bases and J 6 bases; nucleotides not matched to a gene: 8. The CDR3 spells CASSTRTSGSVDTQYF. CDR3 in DNA: TGTGCCAGCAGTACGCGGACTAGCGGGAGTGTGGATACGCAGTATTTT.

The rearrangement uses TRBV27 and TRBJ1-2; TRBD1 aligns across 8 bases. This CDR3 spans 15 amino acids. With V trimmed by 6 bases and J by 3 bases, 9 bases remained unmatched. Germline V gene sequence: CDR1 MNHEY, CDR2 SMNVEV (reference sequence). DNA for the CDR3: TGTGCCAGCAGAGATACAGGGGGTATTCACTATGGCTACACCTTC. Translated: CASRDTGGIHYGYTF.

V is TRBV15 and J is TRBJ1-3, with D unresolved. The V and J ends lost 1 base and 1 base respectively, with 11 bases between them. The CDR3 loop spans 16 amino acids. The germline V gene has CDR1 LNHNV and CDR2 YYDKDF (reference sequence). The DNA for the CDR3 is TGTGCCACCAGCAGAGCCCGACAAAGGTCTGGAAACACCATATATTTT. It is translated as CATSRARQRSGNTIYF.

The chain joins TRBV19 to TRBJ1-1; D is perhaps TRBD1 (5 bases). CDR1 and CDR2 from the germline V gene are LNHDA and SQIVND (reference sequence). With 3 bases removed from V and 7 bases from J, the gap between germline ends came to 15 bases. The CDR3 sequence is 14 residues long. The CDR3: CASSIARDGNEAFF. The CDR3 DNA sequence: TGTGCCAGTAGTATCGCCAGGGATGGTAATGAAGCTTTCTTT. Full variable domain (rest looked up from reference TRBV19 and TRBJ1-1): DGGITQSPKYLFRKEGQNVTLSCEQNLNHDAMYWYRQDPGQGLRLIYYSQIVNDFQKGDIAEGYSVSREKKESFPLTVTSAQKNPTAFYLCASSIARDGNEAFFGQGTRLTVV.

This clonotype was counted once. The chain links TRBV21-1 to TRBJ1-5; the table's D call of TRBD1 was not tested on the DNA. TRBV21-1 is termed a pseudogene. The CDR3 length is 17 residues. CDR3 amino acids: CASTQRGPKPFNQPQHF. In nucleotides, the CDR3 is TGTGCCAGCACCCAGAGGGGGCCTAAGCCTTTCAATCAGCCCCAGCATTTT.

This chain links TRBV11-1 with TRBJ2-2; no clear D gene. V was shortened by 3 bases and J by 4 bases, with 6 bases between the two germline ends. CDR1 and CDR2 from the germline V gene are SGHAT and FQDESV (reference sequence). The length of the CDR3 is 13 residues. The CDR3 coding sequence is TGTGCCAGCAGCTTCGGGTCCACCGGGGAGCTGTTTTTT. Encoded protein: CASSFGSTGELFF.

Only a few counts were recorded for this clonotype. V usage is TRBV19 and J usage is TRBJ1-6, with 9 bases identical to TRBD1. V trimming: 10 bases; J trimming: 7 bases; junction bases outside the gene matches: 8. The CDR3 is made up of 14 amino acids. Germline V gives CDR1 LNHDA, CDR2 SQIVND (reference sequence). For the CDR3, the DNA is TGTGCCACCAGCACCGGGACAGGGAATTCACCCCTCCACTTT. As protein: CATSTGTGNSPLHF.

This clonotype was found a few times. V and J are TRBV19 and TRBJ2-5, with D perhaps assigned TRBD1 or TRBD2 (6 bases each). There are 15 residues in the CDR3. The V end was cut by 4 bases, the J end by 4 bases, with 16 bases between. CDR1 and CDR2 from the germline V gene are LNHDA and SQIVND (reference sequence). This chain's CDR3 is CASSTRVRGGETQYF. DNA of the CDR3: TGTGCCAGTAGTACTCGTGTCAGGGGAGGAGAGACCCAGTACTTC.

This chain links TRBV6-2 or TRBV6-3 with TRBJ2-1; 11 bases are shared with TRBD2. CDR1 is MNHEY, CDR2 SVGEGT, per germline. The CDR3 is 16 residues long. The V gene end was trimmed by 5 bases and the J gene end by 7 bases; junction bases not matched to a gene: 10. This CDR3 is CASSTGVLAGGNEQFF. CDR3 nucleotides: TGTGCCAGCAGTACTGGGGTGCTAGCGGGAGGAAATGAGCAGTTCTTC.

The rearrangement links TRBV10-1 to TRBJ1-2; 7 positions match TRBD1. The CDR3 covers 13 residues. V lost 5 bases to trimming and J lost 5 bases; unmatched junction nucleotides: 5. Germline V gives CDR1 WNHNN, CDR2 SYGVQD (reference sequence). The CDR3 loop reads CASSPGQSYGYTF. CDR3 DNA sequence: TGCGCCAGCAGTCCGGGACAGTCTTATGGCTACACCTTC.

In its sample, this clonotype was seen once. The junction does not match germline at one end; this may be a read error. The V gene is TRBV6-2 or TRBV6-3, the J gene TRBJ2-7, with 9 positions matching TRBD2. The CDR3 has 12 amino acids. The germline CDR1 and CDR2 sequences are MNHEY and SVGEGT. CDR3 coding DNA: TGTGCCAGCAGAAGTCAACTAGCGGGCTTTTTGTTC. Protein product: CASRSQLAGFLF.

The chain recombines TRBV7-9 with TRBJ1-2; TRBD1 agrees at 10 bases. This CDR3 comprises 14 residues. Germline V gives CDR1 SEHNR, CDR2 FQNEAQ (reference sequence). The V segment lost 4 bases and the J segment 7 bases; nucleotides outside the gene matches: 6. The CDR3 nucleotides are TGTGCCAGCAGCTCTCCGGGACAGGGGATTGGCTACACCTTC. This sequence encodes CASSSPGQGIGYTF.

The V and J genes are TRBV27 and TRBJ2-7; possibly TRBD2 for D (5 bases). V was cut by 3 bases and J by 0 bases, with 12 bases left in between. Germline V CDR1 and CDR2: MNHEY, SMNVEV (reference sequence). This CDR3 is 15 amino acids long. The CDR3 nucleotides are TGTGCCAGCAGTTTGTTTTCGGGGTTCTCCTACGAGCAGTACTTC. Translation: CASSLFSGFSYEQYF.

V usage is TRBV20-1 and J usage is TRBJ2-7, with D tentatively TRBD1 or TRBD2 (5 bases each). The CDR3 loop spans 13 amino acids. CDR1 is DFQATT and CDR2 is SNEGSKA in the germline V gene (reference sequence). Deletions cut 6 bases from V and 4 bases from J, with 16 bases between. This chain's CDR3 is CSAGVGNSYEQYF. The DNA for the CDR3 is TGCAGTGCGGGGGTAGGGAATTCATACGAGCAGTACTTC.

This clonotype was seen a few times. The rearrangement joins TRBV7-3 to TRBJ1-2; TRBD1 agrees at 7 bases. From germline, CDR1 is SGHTA and CDR2 FQGTGA. Unmatched junction bases numbered 7, after V lost 6 bases and J lost 6 bases. This CDR3 spans 13 amino acids. The CDR3 coding sequence is TGTGCCAGCAGTTTAGACAGGGAGCATGGCTACACCTTC. Its translation is CASSLDREHGYTF. The complete variable domain, with remaining parts taken from reference TRBV7-3 and TRBJ1-2, reads GAGVSQTPSNKVTEKGKYVELRCDPISGHTALYWYRQSLGQGPEFLIYFQGTGAADDSGLPNDRFFAVRPEGSVSTLKIQRTERGDSAVYLCASSLDREHGYTFGSGTRLTVV.